Reported below is one T cell receptor (beta chain). The source of the sample is a study of blood T cell repertoires in COVID-19. Using immunoSEQ multiplex PCR, the repertoire was profiled, and TCRdb retains in-frame clones only, with some absent. This sample has approximately 200,000 clones, with roughly four fifths found just once. Among Cohort 3 donors, those recovered had two negative PCRs, clearance, or symptom resolution. The CDR3 runs 15 residues. Between the trimmed V and J ends, which lost 6 bases and 5 bases, there was a span of 18 bases. Germline loops: CDR1 SGHTS, CDR2 YDEGEE. This sequence joins TRBV5-8 and TRBJ2-1, with a weak D call TRBD1 (6 bases). The TCR was taken from a man aged 40-49 years who had recovered from COVID-19. Sequences were obtained from PBMCs or T cells enriched from blood (not recorded which). In DNA, the CDR3 is TGTGCCAGCACCTCCGGGGACAACCCTCACAATGAGCAGTTCTTC. Residues: CASTSGDNPHNEQFF.